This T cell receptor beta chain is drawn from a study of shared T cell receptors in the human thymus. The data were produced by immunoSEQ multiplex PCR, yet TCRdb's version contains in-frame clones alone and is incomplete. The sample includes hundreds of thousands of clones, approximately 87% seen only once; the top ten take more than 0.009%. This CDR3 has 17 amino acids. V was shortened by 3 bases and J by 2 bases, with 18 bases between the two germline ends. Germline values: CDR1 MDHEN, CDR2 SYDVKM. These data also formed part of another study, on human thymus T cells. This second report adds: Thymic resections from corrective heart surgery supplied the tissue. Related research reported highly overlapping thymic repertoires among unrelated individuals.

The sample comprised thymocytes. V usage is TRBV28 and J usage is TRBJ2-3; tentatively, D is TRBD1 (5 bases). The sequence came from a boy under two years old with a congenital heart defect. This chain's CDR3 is CASSFPRQKISTDTQYF. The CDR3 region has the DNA TGTGCCAGCAGTTTCCCCCGACAGAAAATCTCCACAGATACGCAGTATTTT. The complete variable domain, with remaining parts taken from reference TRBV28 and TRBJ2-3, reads DVKVTQSSRYLVKRTGEKVFLECVQDMDHENMFWYRQDPGLGLRLIYFSYDVKMKEKGDIPEGYSVSREKKERFSLILESASTNQTSMYLCASSFPRQKISTDTQYFGPGTRLTVL.